Described below is a single T cell receptor (beta chain) sequence and its context. Its target is not known. The V end lost 5 bases, the J end lost 0 bases, and 7 bases lay between the germline ends. The CDR3 loop spans 12 amino acids. CDR1 GTSNPN and CDR2 SVGIG come from the germline V gene (reference sequence). PCR used 60 Vbeta primers and 13 Jbeta primers. The repertoire was sequenced with immunoSEQ multiplex PCR; TCRdb's copy has only in-frame clones and lacks some. The sample lists 95,000 to 150,000 clones; 70% to 90% were seen once. These data are taken from a study of cytomegalovirus exposure and HLA in healthy donors. Study conclusions and caveats: 164 TCR beta chains were listed as cytomegalovirus-associated. Among TCR sequences, most were rare, though some public TCRs appeared in many donors. As a later analysis revealed, most CMV-associated TCR beta chains appeared HLA-restricted.

This chain connects TRBV30 to TRBJ1-1, with unresolved D. What was sequenced was PBMCs. The origin of this receptor is a man aged 18 to 35 in good health and CMV-seropositive. The CDR3 DNA sequence: TGTGCCTGGGCCTATATGAACACTGAAGCTTTCTTT. Translating gives CAWAYMNTEAFF.